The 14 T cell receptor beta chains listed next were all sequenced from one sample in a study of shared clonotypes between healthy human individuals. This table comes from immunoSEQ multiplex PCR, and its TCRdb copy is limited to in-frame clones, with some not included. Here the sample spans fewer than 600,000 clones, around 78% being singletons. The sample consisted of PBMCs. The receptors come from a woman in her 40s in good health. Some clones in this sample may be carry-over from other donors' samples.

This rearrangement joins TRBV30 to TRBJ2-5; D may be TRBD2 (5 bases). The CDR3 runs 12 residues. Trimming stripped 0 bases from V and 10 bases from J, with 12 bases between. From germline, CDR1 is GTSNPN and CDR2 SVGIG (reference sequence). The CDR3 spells CAWSVVGVGQYF. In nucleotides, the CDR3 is TGTGCCTGGAGTGTAGTCGGGGTGGGCCAGTACTTC.

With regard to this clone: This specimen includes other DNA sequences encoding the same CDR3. CDR3 residues: CASSPGTGDYNEQFF. CDR3 in DNA: TGTGCCAGCTCACCCGGGACAGGGGACTACAATGAGCAGTTCTTC. The J gene is TRBJ2-1, the V gene TRBV18, with 10 bases identical to TRBD1. Germline V gene lookup returns CDR1 KGHSH and CDR2 LQKENI. CDR3 length: 15 amino acids. J was trimmed by 3 bases and V by 3 bases; bases with no gene match: 2.

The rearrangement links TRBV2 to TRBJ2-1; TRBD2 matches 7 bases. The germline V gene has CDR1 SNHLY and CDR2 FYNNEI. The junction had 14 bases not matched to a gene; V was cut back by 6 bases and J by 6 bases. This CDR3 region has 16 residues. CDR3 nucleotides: TGTGCCAGCAGCCCGAGGTCTAGCGGAAATCGCAATGAGCAGTTCTTC. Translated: CASSPRSSGNRNEQFF. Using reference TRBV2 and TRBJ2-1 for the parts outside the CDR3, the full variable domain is EPEVTQTPSHQVTQMGQEVILRCVPISNHLYFYWYRQILGQKVEFLVSFYNNEISEKSEIFDDQFSVERPDGSNFTLKIRSTKLEDSAMYFCASSPRSSGNRNEQFFGPGTRLTVL.

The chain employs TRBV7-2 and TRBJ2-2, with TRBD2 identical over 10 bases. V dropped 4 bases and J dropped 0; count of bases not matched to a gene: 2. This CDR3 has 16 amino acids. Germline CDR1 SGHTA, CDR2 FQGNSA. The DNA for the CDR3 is TGTGCCAGCAGCTACCTAGCGGGGGCGAACACCGGGGAGCTGTTTTTT. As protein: CASSYLAGANTGELFF.

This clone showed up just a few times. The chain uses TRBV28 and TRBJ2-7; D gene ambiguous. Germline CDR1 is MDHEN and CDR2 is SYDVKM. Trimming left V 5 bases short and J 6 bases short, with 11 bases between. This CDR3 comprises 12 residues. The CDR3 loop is CASSPDEVEQYF. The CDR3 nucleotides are TGTGCCAGCAGTCCCGACGAGGTCGAGCAGTACTTC.

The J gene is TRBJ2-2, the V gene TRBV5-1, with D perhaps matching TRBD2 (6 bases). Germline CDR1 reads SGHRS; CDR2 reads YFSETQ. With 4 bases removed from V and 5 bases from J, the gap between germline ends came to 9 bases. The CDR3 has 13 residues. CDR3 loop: CASSQAGTGELFF. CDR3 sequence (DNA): TGCGCCAGCAGCCAGGCGGGGACCGGGGAGCTGTTTTTT.

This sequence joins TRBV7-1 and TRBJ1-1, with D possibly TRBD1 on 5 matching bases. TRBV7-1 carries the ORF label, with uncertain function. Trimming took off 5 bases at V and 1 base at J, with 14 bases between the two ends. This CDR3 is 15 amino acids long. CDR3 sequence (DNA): TGTGCCAGCAGCAAAACAGGACTCCAGAACACTGAAGCTTTCTTT. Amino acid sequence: CASSKTGLQNTEAFF.

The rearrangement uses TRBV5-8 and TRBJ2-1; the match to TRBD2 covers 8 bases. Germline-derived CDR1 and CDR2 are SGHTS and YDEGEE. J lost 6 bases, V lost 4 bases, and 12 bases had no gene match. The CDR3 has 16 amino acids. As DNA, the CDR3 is TGTGCCAGCAGCCCACTGGGTTCTAGCGGGTTCAATGAGCAGTTCTTC. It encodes CASSPLGSSGFNEQFF.

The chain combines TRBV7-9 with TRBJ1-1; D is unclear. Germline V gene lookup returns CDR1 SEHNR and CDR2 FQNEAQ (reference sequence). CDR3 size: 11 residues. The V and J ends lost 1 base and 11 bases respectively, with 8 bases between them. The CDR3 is CASSLGRRAFF. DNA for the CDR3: TGTGCCAGCAGCTTAGGCAGGCGGGCTTTCTTT. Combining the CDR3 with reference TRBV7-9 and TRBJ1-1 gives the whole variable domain DTGVSQNPRHKITKRGQNVTFRCDPISEHNRLYWYRQTLGQGPEFLTYFQNEAQLEKSRLLSDRFSAERPKGSFSTLEIQRTEQGDSAMYLCASSLGRRAFFGQGTRLTVV.

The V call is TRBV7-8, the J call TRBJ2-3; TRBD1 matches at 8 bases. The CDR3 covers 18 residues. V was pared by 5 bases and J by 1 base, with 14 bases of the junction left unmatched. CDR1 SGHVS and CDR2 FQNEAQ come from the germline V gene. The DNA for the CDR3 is TGTGCCAGCAGCGGATTCCCCGGAGACAGGGGAGGCACAGATACGCAGTATTTT. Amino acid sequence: CASSGFPGDRGGTDTQYF.

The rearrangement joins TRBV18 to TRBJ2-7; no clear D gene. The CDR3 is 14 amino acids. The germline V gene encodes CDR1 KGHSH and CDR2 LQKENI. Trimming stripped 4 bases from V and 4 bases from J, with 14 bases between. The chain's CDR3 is CASSLTQSVYEQYF. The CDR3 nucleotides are TGTGCCAGCTCACTCACCCAGTCGGTATACGAGCAGTACTTC.

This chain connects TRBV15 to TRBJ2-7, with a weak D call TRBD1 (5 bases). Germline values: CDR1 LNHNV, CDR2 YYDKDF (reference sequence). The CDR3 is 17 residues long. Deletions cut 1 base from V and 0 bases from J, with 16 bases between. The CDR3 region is CATSRGGAGRASYEQYF. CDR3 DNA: TGTGCCACCAGCAGAGGTGGGGCAGGTCGCGCCTCCTACGAGCAGTACTTC.

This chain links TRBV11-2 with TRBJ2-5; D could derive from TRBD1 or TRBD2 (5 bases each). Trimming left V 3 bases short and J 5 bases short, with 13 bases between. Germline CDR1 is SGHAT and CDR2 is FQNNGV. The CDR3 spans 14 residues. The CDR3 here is CASSLGPTVETQYF. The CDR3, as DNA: TGTGCCAGCAGCTTGGGACCCACCGTGGAGACCCAGTACTTC.

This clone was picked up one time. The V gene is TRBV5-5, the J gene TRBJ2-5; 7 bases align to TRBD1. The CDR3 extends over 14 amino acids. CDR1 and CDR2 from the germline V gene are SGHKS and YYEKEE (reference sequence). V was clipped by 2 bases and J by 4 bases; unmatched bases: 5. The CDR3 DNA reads TGTGCCAGCAGCTTAGAAACAGGGGTAGAGACCCAGTACTTC. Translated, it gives CASSLETGVETQYF.